This section outlines one TCR beta chain sequence together with its context. TCRdb passed the RT-PCR reads through MiXCR, listing each CDR3 protein once. The sample holds about 680,000 distinct CDR3 sequences; about 14% are singletons and the top ten take about 3.6%. The V end lost 3 bases, the J end lost 4 bases, and 19 bases lay between the germline ends. The CDR3 runs to 17 residues. This TCR was sampled from a female donor in good health, serving as a healthy control. Sequencing used memory CD4+ T cells from blood. The chain joins TRBV12-3 or TRBV12-4 to TRBJ1-3; D may be TRBD1 (5 bases). CDR3 DNA sequence: TGTGCCAGCAGTTTCCGGGCTGGGGGGACCGCAGGAAACACCATATATTTT. Translated: CASSFRAGGTAGNTIYF.